The 31 T cell receptor beta chains reported below all come from one sample, sequenced in a study of cytomegalovirus exposure and HLA in healthy donors. Both 60 Vbeta primers and 13 Jbeta primers went into the PCR. Profiling relied on immunoSEQ multiplex PCR, and the TCRdb table lists in-frame clones only, not all of them. This table has around 150,000 clones, 79% appearing once. Sequences were obtained from PBMCs. The receptors were gathered from a man between 45 and 60 years old in good health and CMV-seropositive.

V gene TRBV25-1 combines with J gene TRBJ2-4; a possible D gene is TRBD2 (7 bases). CDR1 is MGHDK and CDR2 is SYGVNS in the germline V gene. This CDR3 contains 15 residues. Deletions cut 5 bases from V and 6 bases from J, with 17 bases between. The CDR3 region is CASSPWGGAGNIQYF. The DNA of the CDR3 is TGTGCCAGCAGTCCATGGGGGGGCGCGGGAAACATTCAGTACTTC.

The chain is built from TRBV29-1 and TRBJ2-5; D is perhaps TRBD2 (6 bases). CDR3 length equals 13 residues. The V gene's germline CDR1 is SQVTM and CDR2 ANQGSEA. Deletions cut 0 bases from V and 7 bases from J, with 12 bases between. CDR3 loop: CSVEDGGDRTQYF. The CDR3 nucleotides are TGCAGCGTTGAAGATGGAGGGGACCGGACCCAGTACTTC.

This chain uses TRBV7-9 with TRBJ2-3; TRBD2 agrees at 11 bases. V shed 4 bases and J 4 bases; nucleotides not matched to a gene: 10. Germline CDR1 is SEHNR and CDR2 is FQNEAQ (reference sequence). The CDR3 contains 17 residues. DNA for the CDR3: TGTGCCAGCAGCTCTCCGACTAGCGGGACGATTCCAGATACGCAGTATTTT. It yields the protein CASSSPTSGTIPDTQYF.

This sequence joins TRBV28 and TRBJ1-5; 9 bases fit TRBD1. The germline V gene encodes CDR1 MDHEN and CDR2 SYDVKM. The V gene end was trimmed by 6 bases and the J gene end by 6 bases; junction bases not matched to a gene: 9. The CDR3 loop spans 15 amino acids. The CDR3 nucleotides read TGTGCCAGCAGCCCTACCGACAGGGGGGGTCAGCCCCAGCATTTT. This codes for CASSPTDRGGQPQHF.

V is TRBV5-6 and J is TRBJ1-1; D gene unclear. Trimming took off 2 bases at V and 1 base at J, with 9 bases between the two ends. CDR1 is SGHDT and CDR2 is YYEEEE in the germline V gene. The CDR3 is 14 amino acids. The CDR3 here is CASSFLAGNTEAFF. Written as DNA, the CDR3 is TGTGCCAGCAGCTTTTTAGCGGGGAACACTGAAGCTTTCTTT. Full variable domain (rest looked up from reference TRBV5-6 and TRBJ1-1): DAGVTQSPTHLIKTRGQQVTLRCSPKSGHDTVSWYQQALGQGPQFIFQYYEEEERQRGNFPDRFSGHQFPNYSSELNVNALLLGDSALYLCASSFLAGNTEAFFGQGTRLTVV.

The chain couples TRBV5-6 to TRBJ2-3, with D perhaps TRBD1 (6 bases). V was trimmed by 0 bases and J by 2 bases, leaving 10 bases between them. The CDR3 spans 15 residues. Germline V lookup: CDR1 SGHDT, CDR2 YYEEEE. Written as DNA, the CDR3 is TGTGCCAGCAGCTTGGGGACAGCCGTCACAGATACGCAGTATTTT. Translated, it gives CASSLGTAVTDTQYF.

The chain recombines TRBV18 with TRBJ1-3, with 11 bases identical to TRBD1. The trim removed 3 bases at V and 0 bases at J, leaving 7 bases unmatched. CDR3 length: 18 residues. The V gene's germline CDR1 is KGHSH and CDR2 LQKENI. CDR3 nucleotide sequence: TGTGCCAGCTCACCCGGACAGGGGGCCGGACTCTCTGGAAACACCATATATTTT. Amino acids: CASSPGQGAGLSGNTIYF. The full variable domain, completed using reference TRBV18 and TRBJ1-3, is NAGVMQNPRHLVRRRGQEARLRCSPMKGHSHVYWYRQLPEEGLKFMVYLQKENIIDESGMPKERFSAEFPKEGPSILRIQQVVRGDSAAYFCASSPGQGAGLSGNTIYFGEGSWLTVV.

This chain uses TRBV23-1 with TRBJ2-5; D not resolved. The J call could be wrong; TRBJ2-7 is a better fit for the DNA end. TRBV23-1 is treated as an ORF (open reading frame) with a function not yet certain. There are 9 residues in the CDR3. CDR3 in amino acids: CASGCEQYF. DNA for the CDR3: TGCGCCAGCGGTTGCGAGCAGTACTTC.

CDR3 region: CSVLAGAEYEQYF. Written as DNA, the CDR3 is TGCAGCGTGTTAGCGGGAGCAGAATACGAGCAGTACTTC. The chain has TRBV29-1 and TRBJ2-7; 9 nucleotides line up with TRBD2. J gave up 4 bases and V 6 bases, and 7 bases lay outside the gene matches. The CDR3 contains 13 residues. Germline V gives CDR1 SQVTM, CDR2 ANQGSEA.

The chain links TRBV2 to TRBJ1-2; 8 nucleotides line up with TRBD1. Germline CDR1 SNHLY, CDR2 FYNNEI. V lost 5 bases and J lost 4; bases outside the gene matches: 0. This CDR3 is 12 amino acids long. The chain's CDR3 is CASSTGGYGYTF. The CDR3 nucleotides are TGTGCCAGCAGTACAGGGGGCTATGGCTACACCTTC.

The gene calls are TRBV5-1 and TRBJ2-7, with TRBD1 matching 7 bases. CDR1 SGHRS and CDR2 YFSETQ come from the germline V gene. The CDR3 runs 14 residues. Trimming cost V 0 bases and J 5 bases; bases outside gene matches: 5. DNA for the CDR3: TGCGCCAGCAGCTTGGGACAGGGTATCAACGAGCAGTACTTC. This encodes CASSLGQGINEQYF.

The chain couples TRBV18 to TRBJ2-7, with D perhaps matching TRBD2 (6 bases). Trimming pared 1 base from V and 0 bases from J, leaving 10 bases between. Germline CDR1 reads KGHSH; CDR2 reads LQKENI. The CDR3 covers 15 residues. This CDR3 reads CASSPRGESSYEQYF. DNA of the CDR3: TGTGCCAGCTCACCACGGGGGGAGAGCTCCTACGAGCAGTACTTC.

The chain combines TRBV10-3 with TRBJ1-1; the D gene is possibly TRBD1 (6 bases). Germline lookup yields CDR1 ENHRY and CDR2 SYGVKD. Trimming took 9 bases from V and 4 from J, leaving 15 bases between them. This CDR3 contains 13 residues. The CDR3 here is CAISPTGITEAFF. The CDR3 DNA is TGTGCCATTTCACCGACAGGTATCACTGAAGCTTTCTTT.

The rearrangement joins TRBV25-1 to TRBJ1-1; possible D gene TRBD1, 5 bases. Germline V gene sequence: CDR1 MGHDK, CDR2 SYGVNS. The length of the CDR3 is 15 residues. The germline V and J ends were trimmed by 2 bases and 4 bases, with 14 bases remaining between them. The CDR3 protein is CASSERRRGRTEAFF. CDR3 nucleotide sequence: TGTGCCAGCAGTGAAAGGAGGCGGGGACGCACTGAAGCTTTCTTT. Variable domain in full (rest from reference TRBV25-1 and TRBJ1-1): EADIYQTPRYLVIGTGKKITLECSQTMGHDKMYWYQQDPGMELHLIHYSYGVNSTEKGDLSSESTVSRIRTEHFPLTLESARPSHTSQYLCASSERRRGRTEAFFGQGTRLTVV.

The rearrangement links TRBV21-1 to TRBJ1-2; the D segment call TRBD1 is taken from the table without a DNA check. TRBV21-1 is deemed a pseudogene. This CDR3 region has 15 residues. The CDR3 here is CASSTIHREPYGYTF. CDR3 in DNA: TGTGCCAGCAGCACGATTCACAGGGAACCCTATGGCTACACCTTC.

As for this clone: Sequence at one end of the junction differs from germline and may be a read error. This chain uses TRBV7-9 with TRBJ1-1; 11 nucleotides align to TRBD1. The CDR3 has 16 residues. Germline lookup yields CDR1 SEHNR and CDR2 FQNEAQ (reference sequence). Written as DNA, the CDR3 is TGTTCCAGCAGCTCGAGGGACAGGGGGACACCACTTGAAGCTTTCTTT. Translated: CSSSSRDRGTPLEAFF.

The chain has TRBV19 and TRBJ2-2; 8 nucleotides match TRBD2. Germline CDR1 and CDR2: LNHDA and SQIVND (reference sequence). The CDR3 has 16 amino acids. With V trimmed by 3 bases and J by 6 bases, 9 bases remained unmatched. The CDR3 loop reads CASSIRAGVGPGELFF. CDR3 sequence (DNA): TGTGCCAGTAGTATTCGAGCGGGAGTAGGTCCCGGGGAGCTGTTTTTT.

This chain joins TRBV28 and TRBJ1-4, with a possible D match to TRBD1 (5 bases). CDR1 and CDR2 from the germline V gene are MDHEN and SYDVKM. Trimming removed 5 bases at V and 6 bases at J, with 16 bases between. This CDR3 is built from 15 residues. The CDR3 nucleotides are TGTGCCAGCAGTGCCACACACAGGCTCCATGAAAAACTGTTTTTT. It translates to CASSATHRLHEKLFF.

The chain is built from TRBV7-6 and TRBJ1-4; the D is unclear. The CDR3 totals 15 residues. Per the germline V gene, CDR1 is SGHVS and CDR2 is FNYEAQ. Trimming left V 5 bases short and J 0 bases short, with 10 bases between. CDR3 protein: CASSRQSATNEKLFF. The CDR3 DNA reads TGTGCCAGCAGCCGCCAGTCAGCAACTAATGAAAAACTGTTTTTT. The full variable domain, with the rest looked up from reference TRBV7-6 and TRBJ1-4, is GAGVSQSPRYKVTKRGQDVALRCDPISGHVSLYWYRQALGQGPEFLTYFNYEAQQDKSGLPNDRFSAERPEGSISTLTIQRTEQRDSAMYRCASSRQSATNEKLFFGSGTQLSVL.

The chain joins TRBV7-3 to TRBJ2-1; 10 nucleotides match TRBD1. The germline V gene encodes CDR1 SGHTA and CDR2 FQGTGA. With V trimmed by 4 bases and J by 8 bases, 8 bases remained unmatched. The CDR3 is made up of 15 amino acids. The CDR3, as DNA: TGTGCCAGCAGCTCATCCGGGACAGGGGCCCATGAGCAGTTCTTC. Translating gives CASSSSGTGAHEQFF.

This clone has more than one count but fewer than ten. This chain joins TRBV7-8 and TRBJ2-1; tentatively, D is TRBD2 (6 bases). Germline V gene data show CDR1 as SGHVS and CDR2 as FQNEAQ. This CDR3 has 16 residues. Between the trimmed V and J ends, which lost 1 base and 5 bases, there was a span of 15 bases. The CDR3 reads CASSLGGRREHNEQFF. The CDR3 nucleotides are TGTGCCAGCAGCTTAGGGGGGAGGAGGGAGCACAATGAGCAGTTCTTC.

J is TRBJ2-7 and V is TRBV6-5; D may be TRBD1 (5 bases). In germline, CDR1 is MNHEY, CDR2 SVGAGI. The CDR3 is 12 amino acids. Trimming shortened V by 8 bases and J by 2 bases, and 10 bases separated the two germline ends. The CDR3: CASGQGTYEQYF. The CDR3 region has the DNA TGTGCCAGCGGGCAGGGTACCTACGAGCAGTACTTC.

The chain has TRBV29-1 and TRBJ1-1; possibly TRBD1 for D (6 bases). V lost 4 bases to trimming and J lost 7 bases, with 19 bases between them. Looked up from germline, CDR1 is SQVTM and CDR2 is ANQGSEA. The CDR3 is 14 residues long. The CDR3 coding sequence is TGCAGCGTTGTTACGGACAGCGTCACTTATGAAGCTTTCTTT. It yields the protein CSVVTDSVTYEAFF.

The chain has TRBV6-6 and TRBJ2-5; 9 bases map to TRBD2. This CDR3 contains 15 residues. CDR1 and CDR2 (germline): MNHNY, SVGAGI (reference sequence). Trimming removed 4 bases from V and 5 bases from J; junction bases left unmatched: 8. CDR3 nucleotide sequence: TGTGCCAGCAGTTCGGGCGGGAGGGTTTGGGAGACCCAGTACTTC. It codes for CASSSGGRVWETQYF.

To note about this clone: The sample has other DNA sequences that encode this CDR3 too. The J gene is TRBJ1-1, the V gene TRBV11-3, with no clear D. The V end lost 3 bases, the J end lost 1 base, and 6 bases lay between the germline ends. This CDR3 region has 13 residues. Germline-derived CDR1 and CDR2 are SGHNT and YENEEA. The CDR3 reads CASSLRGNTEAFF. CDR3 bases: TGTGCCAGCAGCTTGAGAGGGAACACTGAAGCTTTCTTT.

This chain uses TRBV28 with TRBJ2-1; 8 bases map to TRBD1. Per germline, CDR1 MDHEN and CDR2 SYDVKM. The V segment lost 8 bases and the J segment 8 bases; nucleotides outside the gene matches: 8. The CDR3 runs to 13 residues. The CDR3 DNA sequence: TGTGCCAGCCTCCGGAGGACAGGGTATGAGCAGTTCTTC. Protein sequence: CASLRRTGYEQFF.

This chain uses TRBV28 with TRBJ1-2; maybe TRBD1 (6 bases). V was shortened by 10 bases and J by 7 bases, with 22 bases between the two germline ends. Germline values: CDR1 MDHEN, CDR2 SYDVKM. CDR3 length equals 14 residues. This chain's CDR3 is CATQTGTPILGYTF. The CDR3 region has the DNA TGTGCCACTCAAACCGGGACACCTATTCTTGGCTACACCTTC.

The chain employs TRBV6-5 and TRBJ2-7; TRBD2 might be the D (5 bases). The germline V and J ends were trimmed by 4 bases and 2 bases, with 15 bases remaining between them. This CDR3 is 15 amino acids long. Germline CDR1 MNHEY, CDR2 SVGAGI. CDR3 amino acids: CASSLRTGSAYEQYF. In DNA, the CDR3 is TGTGCCAGCAGTTTAAGAACGGGGAGCGCCTACGAGCAGTACTTC.

In DNA, the CDR3 is TGCGCCAGCAGCTTGAGAACTGGGGGGGGACTACAAGAGACCCAGTACTTC. This encodes CASSLRTGGGLQETQYF. This chain joins TRBV5-1 and TRBJ2-5, with 7 positions matching TRBD2. V trimming: 1 base; J trimming: 2 bases; junction bases outside the gene matches: 11. The CDR3 is made up of 17 amino acids. Germline lookup yields CDR1 SGHRS and CDR2 YFSETQ. Supplemented by reference TRBV5-1 and TRBJ2-5, the full variable domain reads KAGVTQTPRYLIKTRGQQVTLSCSPISGHRSVSWYQQTPGQGLQFLFEYFSETQRNKGNFPGRFSGRQFSNSRSEMNVSTLELGDSALYLCASSLRTGGGLQETQYFGPGTRLLVL.

The chain joins TRBV5-4 to TRBJ1-2, with TRBD1 as a possible D gene (5 bases). Germline V gives CDR1 SGHNT, CDR2 YYREEE (reference sequence). The CDR3 contains 14 residues. Trimming left V 4 bases short and J 2 bases short, with 12 bases between. In nucleotides, the CDR3 is TGTGCCAGCAGCCCGGGCAGGGCCAACTATGGCTACACCTTC. Protein sequence: CASSPGRANYGYTF. Full variable domain (remainder filled in from reference TRBV5-4 and TRBJ1-2): ETGVTQSPTHLIKTRGQQVTLRCSSQSGHNTVSWYQQALGQGPQFIFQYYREEENGRGNFPPRFSGLQFPNYSSELNVNALELDDSALYLCASSPGRANYGYTFGSGTRLTVV.

V usage is TRBV27 and J usage is TRBJ2-7; 8 bases agree with TRBD1. With V trimmed by 6 bases and J by 2 bases, 6 bases remained unmatched. Per germline, CDR1 MNHEY and CDR2 SMNVEV (reference sequence). The CDR3 runs 14 residues. The CDR3 coding sequence is TGTGCCAGCAGACCGGGACAGGAACCCTACGAGCAGTACTTC. Its protein is CASRPGQEPYEQYF.